The clone carrying this TCR beta chain was seen a handful of times. The CDR3 runs 15 residues. V dropped 4 bases and J dropped 3; count of bases not matched to a gene: 7. Per the germline V gene, CDR1 is MNHEY and CDR2 is SVGEGT. Source study methods: Nucleated cell number was recorded as an estimate derived from reference gene primer amplification. Produced via immunoSEQ multiplex PCR; TCRdb's table is partial and in-frame only. That table is the source of V, J and clone size, and D and trimming were worked out from the DNA. The sample lists approximately 20,000 clones; 82% were seen once. The data stem from a study of blood T cell repertoires in COVID-19. Study as a whole: The United States, Italy and Spain provided the acute and convalescent COVID-19 samples. The analysed material was cDNA or gDNA that came from T cells, B-cell-depleted T cells, or PBMCs.

This clonotype was sampled from a human donor in a cohort sampled during active COVID-19. Sample: peripheral blood. The V gene is TRBV6-2 or TRBV6-3, the J gene TRBJ1-2; TRBD1 matches at 8 bases. CDR3 protein: CASSLGRGRDYGYTF. The CDR3 nucleotides are TGTGCCAGCAGTTTAGGCAGGGGGCGCGACTATGGCTACACCTTC.